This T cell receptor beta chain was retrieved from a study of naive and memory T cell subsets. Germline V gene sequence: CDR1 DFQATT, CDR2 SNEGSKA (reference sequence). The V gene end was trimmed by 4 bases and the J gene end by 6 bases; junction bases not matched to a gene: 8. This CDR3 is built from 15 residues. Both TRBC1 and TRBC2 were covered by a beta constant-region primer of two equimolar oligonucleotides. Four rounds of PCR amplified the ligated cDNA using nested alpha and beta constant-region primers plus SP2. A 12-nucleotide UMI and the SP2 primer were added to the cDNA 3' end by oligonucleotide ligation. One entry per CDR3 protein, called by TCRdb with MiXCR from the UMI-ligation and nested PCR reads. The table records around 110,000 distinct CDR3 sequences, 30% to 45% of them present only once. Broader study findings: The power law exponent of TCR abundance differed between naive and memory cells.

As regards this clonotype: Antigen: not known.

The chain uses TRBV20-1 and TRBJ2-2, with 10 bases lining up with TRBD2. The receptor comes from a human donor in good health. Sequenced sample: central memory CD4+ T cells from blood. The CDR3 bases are TGCAGTGCTATTCCCCTAGCGGGAGCTGCCGGGGAGCTGTTTTTT. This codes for CSAIPLAGAAGELFF.